This T cell receptor beta chain was profiled in a study of neoadjuvant anti-PD-1 for oral cavity cancer. Sequenced by immunoSEQ multiplex PCR; TCRdb stores in-frame clones only, minus some. The table lists tens of thousands of clones, more than 80% of them singletons. Germline V gives CDR1 SGHDT, CDR2 YYEEEE. V lost 1 base and J lost 0, with 10 bases in between. This CDR3 region has 16 residues. V and J are TRBV5-6 and TRBJ2-2; D gene uncertain. The source is a person between 40 and 80 years old with oral cavity squamous cell carcinoma. Source: PBMCs, taken before nivolumab (anti-PD-1) treatment. CDR3 bases: TGTGCCAGCAGCTTGTTAGGGATTTCGAACACCGGGGAGCTGTTTTTT. This encodes CASSLLGISNTGELFF.